This is a list of T cell receptor beta chains from one sample in a study of Graves' ophthalmopathy and Graves' hyperthyroidism. TCRdb itself ran the multiplex PCR reads through MiXCR, one entry per CDR3 protein. The table has about 1.2 million distinct CDR3 sequences, about 40% seen once. Specimen: peripheral blood or thyroid tissue (not recorded which). The receptor set was obtained from an adult man with Graves' hyperthyroidism. Both conserved end residues are part of each CDR3. D genes are given only for firm matches. Clone size is given for some rows only: seen once, a few or many times, or a class if the clone is expanded.

v_gene	d_gene	abundance	j_gene	CDR3nt	CDR3aa
TRBV19	TRBD2	few	TRBJ2-5	TGTGCCAGTAGTACGGGACTAGCGGGAGGGTTCAGACAGACCCAGTACTTC	CASSTGLAGGFRQTQYF
TRBV5-4	-	-	TRBJ1-2	TGTGCCAGCACGTCTCCCCGTCTAATCCCCAGCTATGGCTACACCTTC	CASTSPRLIPSYGYTF
TRBV12-3/TRBV12-4	TRBD1	many	TRBJ1-4	TGTGCCAGCAGTACGGGCCGGGACAGGGATACTAATGAAAAACTGTTTTTT	CASSTGRDRDTNEKLFF
TRBV29-1	-	many	TRBJ1-2	TGCAGCGTTGAAGACTTCCTAGGTTCCGGCTACACCTTC	CSVEDFLGSGYTF
TRBV12-3/TRBV12-4	-	many	TRBJ1-5	TGTGCCAGCAGCCTCATTTCCGATCAGCCCCAGCATTTT	CASSLISDQPQHF
TRBV7-9	TRBD1	-	TRBJ1-6	TGTGCCAGCTTAAGACAAACGACAGGGATGCCACCCCTCCACTTT	CASLRQTTGMPPLHF
TRBV30	-	-	TRBJ1-3	TGTGCCTGGAGTGCAGTAAACACCATATATTTT	CAWSAVNTIYF
TRBV7-3	TRBD1	-	TRBJ2-7	TGTGCCAGCAGCTTAAAGCCAGGGGGCTCGTTCGAGCAGTACTTC	CASSLKPGGSFEQYF
TRBV10-3	-	once	TRBJ1-5	TGTGCCATCAGGCGGGACCGCACCGGGGCCGGGGAGTGGGGACAGCCCCAGCATTTT	CAIRRDRTGAGEWGQPQHF
TRBV20-1	-	-	TRBJ1-5	TGCAGTGCTCGAATAGGCTTCGGTATAAATCAGCCCCAGCATTTT	CSARIGFGINQPQHF
TRBV7-2	-	few	TRBJ2-6	TGTGCCAGCAGCACCAACGTCCTGACTTTC	CASSTNVLTF
TRBV7-2	-	few	TRBJ1-5	TGTGCCAGCAGCTCCCCGGGACTCAAGCAGCCCCAGCATTTT	CASSSPGLKQPQHF
TRBV7-8	TRBD1	many	TRBJ1-2	TGTGCCAGCAGCGAGGACAGGGGGCGGGGTGGCTACACCTTC	CASSEDRGRGGYTF
TRBV20-1	TRBD2	-	TRBJ2-5	TGCAGTGCTATCGGCGGGAGTGGTAGGGGAGAGACCCAGTACTTC	CSAIGGSGRGETQYF
TRBV5-1	TRBD1	many	TRBJ1-6	TGCGCCAGCAGCCGGGACAGAGTCTATAATTCACCCCTCCACTTT	CASSRDRVYNSPLHF
TRBV15	TRBD1	-	TRBJ1-5	TGTGCCACCACCTCAGGGGGCGCGAATCAGCCCCAGCATTTT	CATTSGGANQPQHF
TRBV12-3/TRBV12-4	TRBD1	many	TRBJ2-6	TGTGCCAGTGACAGGGCTAGTGGGGCCAACGTCCTGACTTTC	CASDRASGANVLTF
TRBV20-1	-	-	TRBJ2-7	TGCAGTGTCGCACTAGCCACCTCCTACGAGCAGTACTTC	CSVALATSYEQYF
TRBV5-1	-	-	TRBJ1-3	TGCGCCAGCAGCTTGGACGGAGTGAACACCATATATTTT	CASSLDGVNTIYF
TRBV29-1	-	-	TRBJ2-7	TGCAGCGTTTTGGCACCGGCAAACTACGAGCAGTACTTC	CSVLAPANYEQYF
TRBV29-1	TRBD1	few	TRBJ1-1	TGCAGCCTAGGACAGGCTATCCCTGAAGCTTTCTTT	CSLGQAIPEAFF
TRBV7-9	TRBD1	many	TRBJ2-7	TGTGCCAGCAGCGATTTGGGACAGGGGGCCTACGAGCAGTACTTC	CASSDLGQGAYEQYF
TRBV11-2	-	few	TRBJ2-7	TGTGCCAGCAGCTTAAGTGGTACGGGGGAGTACTCCTACGAGCAGTACTTC	CASSLSGTGEYSYEQYF
TRBV25-1	-	many	TRBJ2-5	TGTGCCAGCAGTGATGAACGCAAGCAGACCCAGTACTTC	CASSDERKQTQYF
TRBV15	-	-	TRBJ1-1	TGTGCCACCAGCAGAGATCGAGGGAGGGAGACCACTGAAGCTTTCTTT	CATSRDRGRETTEAFF
TRBV7-2	-	few	TRBJ1-5	TGTGCCAGCAGCGTGGACACCAGCAATCAGCCCCAGCATTTT	CASSVDTSNQPQHF
TRBV7-6	TRBD1	-	TRBJ1-1	TGTGCCAGCAGTTACAGGGGGATGGGCACTGAAGCTTTCTTT	CASSYRGMGTEAFF
TRBV19	-	many	TRBJ2-5	TGTGCCAGTAGTATACGGGACGCACAAGAGACCCAGTACTTC	CASSIRDAQETQYF
TRBV10-3	-	few	TRBJ2-7	TGTGCCAGCACTTCACGGTGGACGCAGGAATACTTC	CASTSRWTQEYF
TRBV19	-	many	TRBJ1-1	TGTGCCAGTAGTACCCGTATGGCAGTGAACACTGAAGCTTTCTTT	CASSTRMAVNTEAFF
TRBV7-8	-	many	TRBJ2-7	TGTGCCAGCAGCTTAGTCCCCAGGCCCTCCTACGAGCAGTACTTC	CASSLVPRPSYEQYF
TRBV2	-	-	TRBJ1-5	TGTGCCAGCAGTCCCACCAGGGATAAACAGGGCAATCAGCCCCAGCATTTT	CASSPTRDKQGNQPQHF
TRBV7-2	TRBD1	-	TRBJ1-5	TGTGCCAGCAGCTTCTCAGGGGGCCATCAGCCCCAGCATTTT	CASSFSGGHQPQHF
TRBV25-1	-	once	TRBJ1-2	TGTTCCAGCAGCCCCGGGGGTAACTATGGCTACACCTTC	CSSSPGGNYGYTF
TRBV19	-	many	TRBJ1-1	TGTGCCAGTAGTACCCAAGGAGGGGGCACTGAAGCTTTCTTT	CASSTQGGGTEAFF
TRBV6-5	TRBD1	-	TRBJ1-6	TGTGCCAGCAGGCCGACAGGGGGCTCACCCCTCCACTTT	CASRPTGGSPLHF
TRBV29-1	-	-	TRBJ1-1	TGCAGCGTTCTAGCGGGAGGGGCGCGTTCTGAAGCTTTCTTT	CSVLAGGARSEAFF
TRBV12-5	-	few	TRBJ1-1	TGTGCTAGTGGTTTGGTAGGGGGCACTGAAGCTTTCTTT	CASGLVGGTEAFF
TRBV6-5	-	few	TRBJ1-2	TGTGCCAGCTTTGAAAACTATGGCTACACCTTC	CASFENYGYTF
TRBV11-2	-	-	TRBJ1-5	TGTGCCAGCAGCTTAGGATTCGGGGGGTTTGGTAATCAGCCCCAGCATTTT	CASSLGFGGFGNQPQHF
TRBV7-9	-	-	TRBJ2-5	TGTGCCAGCCGGGCCTCCAACGGCGAGACCCAGTACTTC	CASRASNGETQYF
TRBV19	-	many	TRBJ1-1	TGTGCCAGTAGTATCACAAGCCTACTCAGCACTGAAGCTTTCTTT	CASSITSLLSTEAFF
TRBV9	TRBD2	-	TRBJ2-7	TGTGCCAGCAGCGTCAGGGTTAGCGGGAATTCCTACGAGCAGTACTTC	CASSVRVSGNSYEQYF
TRBV7-9	-	many	TRBJ1-1	TGTGCCAGTAGTCCCCGGACAGCGATGAACACTGAAGCTTTCTTT	CASSPRTAMNTEAFF
TRBV10-3	TRBD2	-	TRBJ2-7	TGTGCCATCAGTGACAGCGGGAGTGGCTACGAGCAGTACTTC	CAISDSGSGYEQYF
TRBV7-9	TRBD1	-	TRBJ1-2	TGTGCCAGCAGCCGACTAGCGGATGGGACAGGGGATGGCTACACCTTC	CASSRLADGTGDGYTF
TRBV12-3/TRBV12-4	TRBD1	-	TRBJ2-5	TGTGCCAGCAGTTGGGCGACAGGGAAGCAGGGGACCCAGTACTTC	CASSWATGKQGTQYF
TRBV29-1	-	-	TRBJ1-1	TGCAGCTTAGTGAGGGGAGCCACTGAAGCTTTCTTT	CSLVRGATEAFF
TRBV2	TRBD1	-	TRBJ1-5	TGTGCCAGCTCACCCAACGGACAGGGCGGATATCAGCCCCAGCATTTT	CASSPNGQGGYQPQHF
TRBV28	TRBD2	-	TRBJ2-7	TGTGCCAGCAGTTCGCCCCGACCTAGCGGGAGAGGGTCACCCTACGAGCAGTACTTC	CASSSPRPSGRGSPYEQYF
TRBV7-9	-	-	TRBJ2-2	TGTGCCAGCAGCCTACTTGCTACCGGGGAGCTGTTTTTT	CASSLLATGELFF
TRBV7-2	TRBD1	many	TRBJ1-6	TGTGCCAGCAAACAAAGACAGGGCTATAATTCACCCCTCCACTTT	CASKQRQGYNSPLHF
TRBV9	-	few	TRBJ1-2	TGTGCCAGCAGCGTAATCCAGGGCTATGGCTACACCTTC	CASSVIQGYGYTF
TRBV7-2	-	many	TRBJ1-5	TGTGCCAGCAGCTCGGGAGTTTATAGCAATCAGCCCCAGCATTTT	CASSSGVYSNQPQHF
TRBV7-3	-	many	TRBJ1-1	TGTGCCAGCAGCCGTCGACCGAACACTGAAGCTTTCTTT	CASSRRPNTEAFF